This T cell receptor beta chain comes out of a study of OX40 agonist ivuxolimab in advanced cancers. Whole-study findings and limits: Clones of CD4+ and CD8+ blood T cells grew by week 6 at doses of 0.1 to 3.0 mg/kg.

As regards this clone: No antigen is known for it.

The CDR3 length is 14 residues. Germline CDR1 MNHEY, CDR2 SVGAGI. V was trimmed by 5 bases and J by 0 bases, leaving 11 bases between them. Using immunoSEQ multiplex PCR, the repertoire was profiled, and TCRdb retains in-frame clones only, with some absent. The table shows roughly 30,000 clones, with around 90% occurring only once. The chain links TRBV6-5 to TRBJ2-7; D not resolved. Here the sequenced sample was CD4+ or CD8+ T cells sorted from blood, taken in a trial of the OX40 agonist ivuxolimab. The TCR comes from an adult with an advanced solid tumor such as melanoma, head and neck, liver or kidney cancer. Here the CDR3 reads CASSPGYDSYEQYF. The CDR3 DNA reads as TGTGCCAGCAGTCCTGGTTACGACTCCTACGAGCAGTACTTC.